This T cell receptor beta chain was captured by sequencing in a study of Ad26.COV2.S vaccination and SARS-CoV-2 variants. A word on this clone: Its target is unknown.

The germline gives CDR1 GTSNPN, CDR2 SVGIG (reference sequence). Trimming cost V 2 bases and J 6 bases, with 13 bases left between them. The CDR3 runs to 13 residues. Assay: immunoSEQ multiplex PCR; the TCRdb copy retains only in-frame clones and omits some. The profile shows under 150,000 clones, 70% to 90% of them singletons. Study-wide results and limits: Placebo recipients trailed vaccine recipients in spike-specific TCR breadth. Breadth and depth estimates from TCRs may understate total T cell responses. It was found that vaccine and placebo recipients had similar non-spike TCR breadth.

The input for sequencing was peripheral blood, taken after recovery from COVID-19. The V gene is TRBV30, the J gene TRBJ1-2; no clear D gene. This TCR was recovered from a human donor who had recovered from COVID-19. DNA for the CDR3: TGTGCCTGGAGTCACGCTTTGGGGAATGGCTACACCTTC. Its translation is CAWSHALGNGYTF. The variable domain in full, completed from reference TRBV30 and TRBJ1-2, reads SQTIHQWPATLVQPVGSPLSLECTVEGTSNPNLYWYRQAAGRGLQLLFYSVGIGQISSEVPQNLSASRPQDRQFILSSKKLLLSDSGFYLCAWSHALGNGYTFGSGTRLTVV.